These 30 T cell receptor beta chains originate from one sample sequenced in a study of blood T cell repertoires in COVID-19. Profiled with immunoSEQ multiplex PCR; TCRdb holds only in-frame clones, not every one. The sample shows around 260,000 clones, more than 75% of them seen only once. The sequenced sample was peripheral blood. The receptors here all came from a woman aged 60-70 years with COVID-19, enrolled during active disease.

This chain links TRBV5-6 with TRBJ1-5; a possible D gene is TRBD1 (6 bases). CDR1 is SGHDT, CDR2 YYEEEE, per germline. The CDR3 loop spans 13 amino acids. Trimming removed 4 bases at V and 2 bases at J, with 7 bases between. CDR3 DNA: TGTGCCAGCAGCCGACAGGGCAATCAGCCCCAGCATTTT. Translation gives CASSRQGNQPQHF.

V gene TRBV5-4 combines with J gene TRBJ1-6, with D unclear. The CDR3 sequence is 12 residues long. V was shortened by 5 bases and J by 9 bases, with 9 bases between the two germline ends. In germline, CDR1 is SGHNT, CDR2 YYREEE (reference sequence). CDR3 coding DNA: TGTGCCAGCAGTGTACCGGGTTCACCCCTCCACTTT. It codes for CASSVPGSPLHF.

The CDR3 here is CAWATSGIPTGELFF. The CDR3 DNA reads TGTGCCTGGGCTACTAGCGGGATACCCACCGGGGAGCTGTTTTTT. The V and J genes are TRBV30 and TRBJ2-2; 10 bases map to TRBD2. V lost 5 bases and J lost 4; bases outside the gene matches: 7. Germline CDR1 and CDR2: GTSNPN and SVGIG (reference sequence). The CDR3 spans 15 residues.

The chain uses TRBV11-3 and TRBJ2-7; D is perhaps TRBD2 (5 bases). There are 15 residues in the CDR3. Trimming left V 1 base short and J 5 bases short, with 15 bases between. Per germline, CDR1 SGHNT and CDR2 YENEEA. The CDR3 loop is CASSLGGGRGDEQYF. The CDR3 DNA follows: TGTGCCAGCAGCTTAGGGGGTGGGAGAGGCGACGAGCAGTACTTC.

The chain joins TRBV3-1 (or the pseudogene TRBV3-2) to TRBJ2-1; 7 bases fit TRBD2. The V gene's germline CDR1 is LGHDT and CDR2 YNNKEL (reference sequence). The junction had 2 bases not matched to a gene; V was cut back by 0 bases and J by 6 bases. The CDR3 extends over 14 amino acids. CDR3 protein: CASSQEPGGNEQFF. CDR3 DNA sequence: TGTGCCAGCAGCCAAGAGCCGGGAGGCAATGAGCAGTTCTTC.

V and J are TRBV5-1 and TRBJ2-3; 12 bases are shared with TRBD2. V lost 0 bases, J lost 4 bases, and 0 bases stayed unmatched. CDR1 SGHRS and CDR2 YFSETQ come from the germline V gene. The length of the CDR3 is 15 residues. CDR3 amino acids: CASSLGLAGADTQYF. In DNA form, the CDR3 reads TGCGCCAGCAGCTTGGGACTAGCGGGGGCAGATACGCAGTATTTT.

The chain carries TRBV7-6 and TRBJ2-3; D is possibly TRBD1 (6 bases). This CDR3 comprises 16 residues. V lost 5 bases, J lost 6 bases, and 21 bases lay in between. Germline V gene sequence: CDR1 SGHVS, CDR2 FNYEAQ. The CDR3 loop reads CASSPQDSPWRDTQYF. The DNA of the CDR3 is TGTGCCAGCAGCCCACAGGACAGCCCTTGGCGGGATACGCAGTATTTT.

CDR3 bases: TGTGCCAGTAGAGGGGGGGGAACAGATACGCAGTATTTT. Its protein is CASRGGGTDTQYF. The gene calls are TRBV19 and TRBJ2-3; a possible D gene is TRBD2 (7 bases). The CDR3 consists of 13 residues. The germline V gene encodes CDR1 LNHDA and CDR2 SQIVND (reference sequence). Trimming pared 6 bases from V and 3 bases from J, leaving 10 bases between.

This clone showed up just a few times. The CDR3 loop reads CASSPWTGEAYGYTF. The CDR3 nucleotides are TGTGCCAGCAGCCCGTGGACAGGGGAAGCCTATGGCTACACCTTC. J is TRBJ1-2 and V is TRBV9, with 9 nucleotides matching TRBD1. Germline V gene data show CDR1 as SGDLS and CDR2 as YYNGEE. The CDR3 runs 15 residues. V lost 4 bases to trimming and J lost 4 bases; unmatched junction nucleotides: 8.

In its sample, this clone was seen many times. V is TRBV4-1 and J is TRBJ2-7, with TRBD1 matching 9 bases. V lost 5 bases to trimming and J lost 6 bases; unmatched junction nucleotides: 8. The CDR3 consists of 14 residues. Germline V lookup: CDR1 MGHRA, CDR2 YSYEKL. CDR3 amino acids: CASSMTGGGSEQYF. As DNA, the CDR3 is TGCGCCAGCAGCATGACAGGGGGTGGGTCCGAGCAGTACTTC.

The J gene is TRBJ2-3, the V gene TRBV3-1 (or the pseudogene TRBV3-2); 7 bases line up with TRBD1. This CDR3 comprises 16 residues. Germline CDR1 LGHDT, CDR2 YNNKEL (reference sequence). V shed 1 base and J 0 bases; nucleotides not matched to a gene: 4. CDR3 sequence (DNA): TGTGCCAGCAGCCAAGGTCAGGGGGTCAGCACAGATACGCAGTATTTT. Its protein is CASSQGQGVSTDTQYF.

The CDR3 region is CSVEDRYTIYF. The CDR3 coding sequence is TGCAGCGTTGAAGATAGATACACCATATATTTT. This chain connects TRBV29-1 to TRBJ1-3; no clear D gene. The germline V and J ends were trimmed by 0 bases and 8 bases, with 5 bases remaining between them. From germline, CDR1 is SQVTM and CDR2 ANQGSEA. The CDR3 is 11 residues long. The full variable domain, rest sourced from reference TRBV29-1 and TRBJ1-3, is SAVISQKPSRDICQRGTSLTIQCQVDSQVTMMFWYRQQPGQSLTLIATANQGSEATYESGFVIDKFPISRPNLTFSTLTVSNMSPEDSSIYLCSVEDRYTIYFGEGSWLTVV.

CDR3 in amino acids: CASSLVGGLRTDTQYF. The CDR3 DNA reads TGTGCCAGCAGCTTAGTAGGCGGACTCCGCACAGATACGCAGTATTTT. This sequence joins TRBV7-8 and TRBJ2-3, with TRBD2 as a possible D gene (5 bases). The CDR3 is 16 residues long. The germline gives CDR1 SGHVS, CDR2 FQNEAQ. Trimming took 1 base from V and 1 from J, leaving 12 bases between them.

The CDR3 loop is CASSQAAYEQYF. In DNA form, the CDR3 reads TGTGCCAGCAGCCAAGCAGCCTACGAGCAGTACTTC. The V call is TRBV3-1 (or the pseudogene TRBV3-2), the J call TRBJ2-7; D is undetermined. This CDR3 is built from 12 residues. V was cut by 1 base and J by 2 bases, with 3 bases left in between. Germline CDR1 reads LGHDT; CDR2 reads YNNKEL (reference sequence).

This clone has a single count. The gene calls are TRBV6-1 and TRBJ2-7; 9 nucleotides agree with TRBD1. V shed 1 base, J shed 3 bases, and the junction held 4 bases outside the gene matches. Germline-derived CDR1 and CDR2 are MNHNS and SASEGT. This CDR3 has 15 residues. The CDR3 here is CASSEDETGGYEQYF. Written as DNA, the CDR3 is TGTGCCAGCAGTGAAGATGAGACAGGGGGCTACGAGCAGTACTTC.

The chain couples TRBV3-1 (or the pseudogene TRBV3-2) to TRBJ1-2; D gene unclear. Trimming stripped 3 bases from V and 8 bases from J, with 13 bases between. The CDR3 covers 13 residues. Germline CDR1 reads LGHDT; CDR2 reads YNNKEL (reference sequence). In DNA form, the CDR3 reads TGTGCCAGCAGCCAGGTGGAGGGAGGCGGCTACACCTTC. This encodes CASSQVEGGGYTF.

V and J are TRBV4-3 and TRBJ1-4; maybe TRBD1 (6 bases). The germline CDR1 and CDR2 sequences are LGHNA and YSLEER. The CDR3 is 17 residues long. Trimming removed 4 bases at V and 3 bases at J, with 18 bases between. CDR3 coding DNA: TGCGCCAGCAGCCCTCGGACAGATAGCTCGTCTAATGAAAAACTGTTTTTT. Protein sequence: CASSPRTDSSSNEKLFF.

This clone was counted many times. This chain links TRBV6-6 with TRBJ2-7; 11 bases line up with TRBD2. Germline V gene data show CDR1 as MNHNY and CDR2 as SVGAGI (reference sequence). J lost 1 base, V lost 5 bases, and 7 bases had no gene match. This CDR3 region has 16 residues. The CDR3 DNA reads TGTGCCAGCAGTCGGGTGACTAGCGGGATATCCTACGAGCAGTACTTC. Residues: CASSRVTSGISYEQYF.

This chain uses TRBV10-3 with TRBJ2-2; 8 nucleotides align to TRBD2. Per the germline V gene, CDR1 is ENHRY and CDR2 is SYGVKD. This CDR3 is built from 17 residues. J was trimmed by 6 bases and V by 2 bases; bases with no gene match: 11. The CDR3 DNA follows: TGTGCCATCAGTGAGCCTGGACTAGCTGAGACTGCCGGGGAGCTGTTTTTT. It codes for CAISEPGLAETAGELFF.

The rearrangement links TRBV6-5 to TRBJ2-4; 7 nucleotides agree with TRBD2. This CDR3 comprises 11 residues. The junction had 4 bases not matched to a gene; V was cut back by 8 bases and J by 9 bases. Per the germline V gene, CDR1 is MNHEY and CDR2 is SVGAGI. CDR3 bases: TGTGCCAGCGTCGGGGAGGGCATTCAGTACTTC. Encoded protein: CASVGEGIQYF.

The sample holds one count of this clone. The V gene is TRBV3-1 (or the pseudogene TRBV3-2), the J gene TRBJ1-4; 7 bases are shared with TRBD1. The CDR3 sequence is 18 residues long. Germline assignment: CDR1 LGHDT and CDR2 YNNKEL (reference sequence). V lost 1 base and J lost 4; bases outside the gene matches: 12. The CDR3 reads CASSQVSGTAANNEKLFF. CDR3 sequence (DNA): TGTGCCAGCAGCCAAGTCTCCGGGACAGCCGCAAATAATGAAAAACTGTTTTTT.

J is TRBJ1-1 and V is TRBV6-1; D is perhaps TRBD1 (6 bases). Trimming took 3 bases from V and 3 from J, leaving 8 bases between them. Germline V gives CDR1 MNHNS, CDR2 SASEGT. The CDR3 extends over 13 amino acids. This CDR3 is CASSDNRDTEAFF. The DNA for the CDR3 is TGTGCCAGCAGTGATAACAGGGACACTGAAGCTTTCTTT.

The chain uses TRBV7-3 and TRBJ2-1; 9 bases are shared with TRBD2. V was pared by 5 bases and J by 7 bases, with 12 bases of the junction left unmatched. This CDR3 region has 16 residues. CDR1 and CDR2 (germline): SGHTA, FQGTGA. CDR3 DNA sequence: TGTGCCAGCAGCACGACCGGGGCGGGAGGGTTGAATGAGCAGTTCTTC. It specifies CASSTTGAGGLNEQFF.

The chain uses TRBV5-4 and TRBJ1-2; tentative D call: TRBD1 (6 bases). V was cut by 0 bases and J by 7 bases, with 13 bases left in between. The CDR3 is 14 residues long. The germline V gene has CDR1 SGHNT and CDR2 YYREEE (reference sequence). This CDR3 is CASSLAGGAGGYTF. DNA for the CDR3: TGTGCCAGCAGCTTGGCTGGGGGGGCGGGTGGCTACACCTTC. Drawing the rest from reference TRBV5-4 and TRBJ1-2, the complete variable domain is ETGVTQSPTHLIKTRGQQVTLRCSSQSGHNTVSWYQQALGQGPQFIFQYYREEENGRGNFPPRFSGLQFPNYSSELNVNALELDDSALYLCASSLAGGAGGYTFGSGTRLTVV.

CDR3 in DNA: TGCGCCAGCAGCCGTACGGGGAAGGATAATTCACCCCTCCACTTT. This translates into CASSRTGKDNSPLHF. This chain joins TRBV4-3 and TRBJ1-6; no definite D call. V was shortened by 4 bases and J by 5 bases, with 12 bases between the two germline ends. This CDR3 comprises 15 residues. The germline V gene has CDR1 LGHNA and CDR2 YSLEER.

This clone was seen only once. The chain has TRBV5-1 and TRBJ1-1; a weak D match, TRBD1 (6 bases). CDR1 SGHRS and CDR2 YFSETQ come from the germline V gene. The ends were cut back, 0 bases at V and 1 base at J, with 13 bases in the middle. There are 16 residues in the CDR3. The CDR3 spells CASSLGAGTQNTEAFF. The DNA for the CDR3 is TGCGCCAGCAGCTTGGGGGCCGGGACACAGAACACTGAAGCTTTCTTT.

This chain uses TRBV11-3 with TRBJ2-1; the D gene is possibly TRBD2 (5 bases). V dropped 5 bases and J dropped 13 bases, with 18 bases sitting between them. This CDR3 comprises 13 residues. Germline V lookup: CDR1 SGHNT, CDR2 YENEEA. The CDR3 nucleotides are TGTGCCAGCAGCCTACACTCGGGGTCCCTCCAGTTCTTC. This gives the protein CASSLHSGSLQFF.

CDR3 residues: CASSAPGQGSSPLHF. The CDR3, as DNA: TGTGCCAGCAGCGCACCGGGACAGGGGAGTTCACCCCTCCACTTT. The chain carries TRBV9 and TRBJ1-6; 10 bases map to TRBD1. The CDR3 has 15 residues. J gave up 9 bases and V 3 bases, and 6 bases lay outside the gene matches. Germline V CDR1 and CDR2: SGDLS, YYNGEE.

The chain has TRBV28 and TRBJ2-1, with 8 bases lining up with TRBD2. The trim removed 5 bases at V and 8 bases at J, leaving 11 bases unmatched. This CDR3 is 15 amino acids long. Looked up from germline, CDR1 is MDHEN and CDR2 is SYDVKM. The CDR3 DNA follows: TGTGCCAGCAGTGCCCCGGTAGCGGGACGCGATGAGCAGTTCTTC. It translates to CASSAPVAGRDEQFF.

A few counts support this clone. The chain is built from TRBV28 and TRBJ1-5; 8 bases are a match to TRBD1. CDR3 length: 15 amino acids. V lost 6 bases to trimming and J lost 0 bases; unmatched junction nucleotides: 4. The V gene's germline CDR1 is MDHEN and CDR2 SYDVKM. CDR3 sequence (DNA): TGTGCCAGCAGGGGGGACAGGTATAGCAATCAGCCCCAGCATTTT. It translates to CASRGDRYSNQPQHF.